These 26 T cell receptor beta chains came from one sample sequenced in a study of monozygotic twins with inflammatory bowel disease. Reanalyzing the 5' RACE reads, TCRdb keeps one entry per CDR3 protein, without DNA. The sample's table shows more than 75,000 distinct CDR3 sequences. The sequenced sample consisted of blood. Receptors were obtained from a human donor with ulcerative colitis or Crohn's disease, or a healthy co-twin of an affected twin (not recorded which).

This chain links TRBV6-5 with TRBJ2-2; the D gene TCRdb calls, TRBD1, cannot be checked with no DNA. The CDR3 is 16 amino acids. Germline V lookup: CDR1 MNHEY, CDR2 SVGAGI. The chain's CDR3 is CASSYSLGTKTGELFF.

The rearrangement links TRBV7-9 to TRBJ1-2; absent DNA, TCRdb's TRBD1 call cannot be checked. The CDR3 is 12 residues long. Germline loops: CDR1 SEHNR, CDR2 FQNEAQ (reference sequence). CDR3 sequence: CASSPDSYGYTF.

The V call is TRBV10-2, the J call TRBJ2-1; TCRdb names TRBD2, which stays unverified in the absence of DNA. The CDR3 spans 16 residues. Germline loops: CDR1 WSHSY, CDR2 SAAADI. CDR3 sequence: CASSAVVGGASNEQFF.

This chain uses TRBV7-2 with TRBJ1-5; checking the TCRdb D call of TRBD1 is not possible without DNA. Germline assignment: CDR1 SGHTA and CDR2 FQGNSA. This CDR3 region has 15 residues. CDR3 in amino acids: CASSSTGGAYQPQHF.

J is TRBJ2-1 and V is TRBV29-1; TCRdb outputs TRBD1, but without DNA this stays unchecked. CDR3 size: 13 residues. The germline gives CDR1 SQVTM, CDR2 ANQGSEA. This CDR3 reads CSGNRLGDNEQFF.

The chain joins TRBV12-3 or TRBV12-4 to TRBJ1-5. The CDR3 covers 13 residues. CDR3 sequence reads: CASSSPGTGPQHF.

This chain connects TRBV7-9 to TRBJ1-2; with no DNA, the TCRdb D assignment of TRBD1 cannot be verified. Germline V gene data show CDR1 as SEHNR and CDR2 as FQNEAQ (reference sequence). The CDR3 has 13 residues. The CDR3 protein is CASSPGGIYGYTF.

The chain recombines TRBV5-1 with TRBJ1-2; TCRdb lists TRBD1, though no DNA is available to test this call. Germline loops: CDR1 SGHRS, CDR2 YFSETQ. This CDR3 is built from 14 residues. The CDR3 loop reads CASSATESFYGYTF.

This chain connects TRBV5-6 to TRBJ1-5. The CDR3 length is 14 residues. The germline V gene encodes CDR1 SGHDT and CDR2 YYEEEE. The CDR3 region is CASSLVGNDQPQHF.

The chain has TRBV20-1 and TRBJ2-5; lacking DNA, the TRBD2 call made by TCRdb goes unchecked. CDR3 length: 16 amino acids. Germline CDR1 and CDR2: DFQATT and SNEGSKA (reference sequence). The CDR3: CSARMGRLGGTETQYF.

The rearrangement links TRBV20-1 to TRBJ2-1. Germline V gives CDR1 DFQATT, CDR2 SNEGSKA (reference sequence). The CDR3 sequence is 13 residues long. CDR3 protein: CSAREPLKNEQFF.

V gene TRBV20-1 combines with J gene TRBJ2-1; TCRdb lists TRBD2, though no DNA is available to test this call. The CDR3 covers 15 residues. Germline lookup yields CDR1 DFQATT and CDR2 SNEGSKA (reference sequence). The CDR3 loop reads CSARDPGGGYNEQFF.

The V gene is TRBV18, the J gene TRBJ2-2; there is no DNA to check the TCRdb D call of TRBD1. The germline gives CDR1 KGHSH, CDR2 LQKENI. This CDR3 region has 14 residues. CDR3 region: CASSPPTGTGELFF. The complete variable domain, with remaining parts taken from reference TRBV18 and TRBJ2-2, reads NAGVMQNPRHLVRRRGQEARLRCSPMKGHSHVYWYRQLPEEGLKFMVYLQKENIIDESGMPKERFSAEFPKEGPSILRIQQVVRGDSAAYFCASSPPTGTGELFFGEGSRLTVL.

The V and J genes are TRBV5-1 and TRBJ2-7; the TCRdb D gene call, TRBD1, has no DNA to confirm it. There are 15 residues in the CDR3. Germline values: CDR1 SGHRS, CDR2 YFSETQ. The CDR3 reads CASSRRGSGPYEQYF.

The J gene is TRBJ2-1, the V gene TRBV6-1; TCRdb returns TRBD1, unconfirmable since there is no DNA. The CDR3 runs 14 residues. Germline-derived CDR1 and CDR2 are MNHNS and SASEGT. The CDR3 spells CASSGGKGANEQFF.

The CDR3 sequence is CASSPTTSGGSRDEQFF. J is TRBJ2-1 and V is TRBV6-5; TCRdb's assignment of TRBD2 cannot be checked, as there is no DNA. This CDR3 has 17 amino acids. Germline V gives CDR1 MNHEY, CDR2 SVGAGI.

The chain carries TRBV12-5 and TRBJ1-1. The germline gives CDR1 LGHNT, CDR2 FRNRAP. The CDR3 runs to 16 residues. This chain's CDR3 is CASGLKGWVMNTEAFF.

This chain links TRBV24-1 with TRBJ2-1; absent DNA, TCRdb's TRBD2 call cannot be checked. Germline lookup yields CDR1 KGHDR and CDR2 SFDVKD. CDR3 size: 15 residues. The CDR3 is CATSDSGPYSHEQFF.

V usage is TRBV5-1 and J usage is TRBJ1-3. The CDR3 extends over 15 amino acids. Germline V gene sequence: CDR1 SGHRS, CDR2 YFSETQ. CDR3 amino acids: CASSPLREGRNTIYF.

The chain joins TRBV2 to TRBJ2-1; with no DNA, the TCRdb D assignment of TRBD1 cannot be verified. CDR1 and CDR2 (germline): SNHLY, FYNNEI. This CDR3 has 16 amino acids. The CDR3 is CASSLLGQNSYNEQFF. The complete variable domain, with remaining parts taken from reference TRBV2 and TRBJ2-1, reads EPEVTQTPSHQVTQMGQEVILRCVPISNHLYFYWYRQILGQKVEFLVSFYNNEISEKSEIFDDQFSVERPDGSNFTLKIRSTKLEDSAMYFCASSLLGQNSYNEQFFGPGTRLTVL.

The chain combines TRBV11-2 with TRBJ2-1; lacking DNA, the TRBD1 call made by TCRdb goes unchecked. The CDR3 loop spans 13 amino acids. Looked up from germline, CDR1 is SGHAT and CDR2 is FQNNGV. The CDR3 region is CASSIGTFNEQFF.

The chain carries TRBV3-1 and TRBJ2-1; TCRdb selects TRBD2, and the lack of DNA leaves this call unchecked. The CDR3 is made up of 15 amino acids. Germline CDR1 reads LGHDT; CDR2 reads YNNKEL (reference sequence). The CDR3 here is CASSQASGGHNEQFF.

This chain's CDR3 is CASSIRLGGSNTGELFF. The rearrangement links TRBV19 to TRBJ2-2; the TCRdb call, TRBD1, lacks DNA for checking. The CDR3 contains 17 residues. Germline V gives CDR1 LNHDA, CDR2 SQIVND (reference sequence).

The CDR3 protein is CSALPGLAANTDTQYF. The chain joins TRBV20-1 to TRBJ2-3; with no DNA, the TCRdb D assignment of TRBD2 cannot be verified. CDR3 length: 16 residues. Germline loops: CDR1 DFQATT, CDR2 SNEGSKA (reference sequence).

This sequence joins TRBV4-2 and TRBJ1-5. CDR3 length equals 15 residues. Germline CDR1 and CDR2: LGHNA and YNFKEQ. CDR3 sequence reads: CASSQVGYSNQPQHF.

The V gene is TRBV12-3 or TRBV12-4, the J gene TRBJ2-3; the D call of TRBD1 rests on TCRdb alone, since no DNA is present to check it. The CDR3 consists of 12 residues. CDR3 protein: CASSQGADTQYF.